This TCR beta chain was documented in a study of cytomegalovirus exposure and HLA in healthy donors. Study context: An earlier analysis identified approximately 110 million unique TCR beta sequences in about 179 million T cells. The Caucasian-associated ancestry cluster held around 81% of approximately 400 genotyped donors.

Findings and caveats of the study: Among CMV-associated TCR beta chains, most appeared HLA-restricted in a later analysis.

Trimming removed 4 bases at V and 5 bases at J, with 9 bases between. Germline V gene data show CDR1 as MNHNS and CDR2 as SASEGT. The CDR3 is 13 amino acids. The primer mix had 60 Vbeta and 13 Jbeta primers. Profiling relied on immunoSEQ multiplex PCR, and the TCRdb table lists in-frame clones only, not all of them. The sample yields more than 90,000 clones, around 76% seen once. In the case of this clone: Its target is not known.

This TCR came from a man in his forties in good health and CMV-seropositive. This chain connects TRBV6-1 to TRBJ1-5; the D is unclear. The sample consisted of PBMCs. The CDR3 DNA sequence: TGTGCCAGCAGTGTGGTACGGGATCAGCCCCAGCATTTT. It codes for CASSVVRDQPQHF.